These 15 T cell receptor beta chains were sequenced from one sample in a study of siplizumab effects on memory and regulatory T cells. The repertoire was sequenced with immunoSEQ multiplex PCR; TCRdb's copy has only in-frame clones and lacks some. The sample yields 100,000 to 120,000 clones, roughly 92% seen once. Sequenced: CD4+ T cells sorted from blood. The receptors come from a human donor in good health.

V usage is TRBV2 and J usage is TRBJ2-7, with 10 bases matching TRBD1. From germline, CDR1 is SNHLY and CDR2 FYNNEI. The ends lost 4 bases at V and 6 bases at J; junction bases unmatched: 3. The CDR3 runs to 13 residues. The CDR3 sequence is CASSGQGAGEQYF. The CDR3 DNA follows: TGTGCCAGCAGTGGACAGGGGGCAGGCGAGCAGTACTTC. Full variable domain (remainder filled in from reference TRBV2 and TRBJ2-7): EPEVTQTPSHQVTQMGQEVILRCVPISNHLYFYWYRQILGQKVEFLVSFYNNEISEKSEIFDDQFSVERPDGSNFTLKIRSTKLEDSAMYFCASSGQGAGEQYFGPGTRLTVT.

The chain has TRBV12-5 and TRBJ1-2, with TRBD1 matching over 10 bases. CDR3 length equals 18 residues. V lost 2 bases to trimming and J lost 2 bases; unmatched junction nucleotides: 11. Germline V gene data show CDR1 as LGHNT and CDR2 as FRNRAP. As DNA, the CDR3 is TGTGCTAGTGGTTTGCTATGGCCGGGACAGGGGAAAAACTATGGCTACACCTTC. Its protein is CASGLLWPGQGKNYGYTF.

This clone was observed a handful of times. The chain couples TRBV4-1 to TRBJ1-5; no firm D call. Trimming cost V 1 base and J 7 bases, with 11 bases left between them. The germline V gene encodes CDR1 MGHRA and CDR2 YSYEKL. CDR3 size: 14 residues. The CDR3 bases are TGCGCCAGCAGCCAAGGAGTAGGGCAGCAGCCCCAGCATTTT. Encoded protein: CASSQGVGQQPQHF.

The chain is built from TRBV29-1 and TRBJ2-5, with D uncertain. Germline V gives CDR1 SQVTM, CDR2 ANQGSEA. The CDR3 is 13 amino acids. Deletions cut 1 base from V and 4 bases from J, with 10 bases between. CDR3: CSVEGRLRETQYF. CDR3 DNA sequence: TGCAGCGTTGAAGGCAGGTTAAGAGAGACCCAGTACTTC.

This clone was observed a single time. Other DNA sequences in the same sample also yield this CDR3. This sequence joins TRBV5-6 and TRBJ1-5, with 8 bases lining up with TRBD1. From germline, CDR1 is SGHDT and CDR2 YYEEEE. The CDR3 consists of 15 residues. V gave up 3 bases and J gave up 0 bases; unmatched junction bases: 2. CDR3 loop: CASSSDRGSNQPQHF. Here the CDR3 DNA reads TGTGCCAGCAGCTCTGACAGGGGTAGCAATCAGCCCCAGCATTTT. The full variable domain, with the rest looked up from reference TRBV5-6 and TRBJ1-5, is DAGVTQSPTHLIKTRGQQVTLRCSPKSGHDTVSWYQQALGQGPQFIFQYYEEEERQRGNFPDRFSGHQFPNYSSELNVNALLLGDSALYLCASSSDRGSNQPQHFGDGTRLSIL.

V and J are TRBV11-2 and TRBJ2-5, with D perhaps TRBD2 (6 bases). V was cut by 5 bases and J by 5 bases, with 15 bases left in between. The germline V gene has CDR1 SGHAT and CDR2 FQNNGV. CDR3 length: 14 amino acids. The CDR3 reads CASSRGTVQETQYF. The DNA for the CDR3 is TGTGCCAGCAGCCGGGGGACGGTTCAGGAGACCCAGTACTTC.

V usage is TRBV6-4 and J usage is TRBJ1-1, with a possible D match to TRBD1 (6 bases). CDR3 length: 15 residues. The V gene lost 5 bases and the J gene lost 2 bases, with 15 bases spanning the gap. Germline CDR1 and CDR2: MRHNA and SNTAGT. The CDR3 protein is CASSPRGGANTEAFF. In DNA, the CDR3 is TGTGCCAGCAGTCCCCGAGGGGGGGCTAACACTGAAGCTTTCTTT.

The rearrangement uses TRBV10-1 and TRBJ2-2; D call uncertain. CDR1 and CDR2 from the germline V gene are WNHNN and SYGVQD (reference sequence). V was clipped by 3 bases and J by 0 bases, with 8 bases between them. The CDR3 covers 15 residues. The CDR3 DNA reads TGCGCCAGCAGTGAACGAGCAGCGAACACCGGGGAGCTGTTTTTT. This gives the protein CASSERAANTGELFF.

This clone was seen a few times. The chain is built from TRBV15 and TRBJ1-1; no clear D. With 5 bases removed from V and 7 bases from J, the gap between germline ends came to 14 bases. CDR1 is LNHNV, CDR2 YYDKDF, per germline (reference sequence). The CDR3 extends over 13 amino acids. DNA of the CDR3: TGTGCCACCAGCGCTCTAGCAGGCTTTGAAGCTTTCTTT. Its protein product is CATSALAGFEAFF.

CDR3 in DNA: TGTGCCAGCAGCTTAGGTGGGAGTACCCTGAACACTGAAGCTTTCTTT. It yields the protein CASSLGGSTLNTEAFF. The rearrangement joins TRBV11-3 to TRBJ1-1; D uncertain. The germline V and J ends were trimmed by 1 base and 0 bases, with 12 bases remaining between them. CDR3 length equals 16 residues. CDR1 is SGHNT, CDR2 YENEEA, per germline.

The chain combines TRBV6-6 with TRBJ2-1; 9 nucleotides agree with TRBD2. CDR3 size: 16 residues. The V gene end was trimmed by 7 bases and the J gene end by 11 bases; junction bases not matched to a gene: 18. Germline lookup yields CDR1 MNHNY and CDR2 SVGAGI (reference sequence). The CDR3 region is CASTPGSSGIHRQQFF. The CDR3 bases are TGTGCCAGCACCCCCGGATCTAGCGGGATTCACCGCCAGCAGTTCTTC.

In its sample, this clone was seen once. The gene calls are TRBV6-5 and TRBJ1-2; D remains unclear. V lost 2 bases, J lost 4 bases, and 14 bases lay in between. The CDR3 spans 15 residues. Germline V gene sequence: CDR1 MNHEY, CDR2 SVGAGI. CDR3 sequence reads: CASSYRLDISYGYTF. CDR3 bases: TGTGCCAGCAGTTACAGATTAGATATCAGCTATGGCTACACCTTC.

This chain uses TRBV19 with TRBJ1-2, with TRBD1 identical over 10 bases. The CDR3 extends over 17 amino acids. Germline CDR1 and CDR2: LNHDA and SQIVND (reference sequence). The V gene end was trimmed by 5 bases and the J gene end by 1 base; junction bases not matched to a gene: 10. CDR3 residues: CASSPWGQGSLNYGYTF. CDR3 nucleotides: TGTGCCAGTAGTCCCTGGGGACAGGGGTCCCTTAACTATGGCTACACCTTC. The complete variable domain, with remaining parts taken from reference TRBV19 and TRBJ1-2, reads DGGITQSPKYLFRKEGQNVTLSCEQNLNHDAMYWYRQDPGQGLRLIYYSQIVNDFQKGDIAEGYSVSREKKESFPLTVTSAQKNPTAFYLCASSPWGQGSLNYGYTFGSGTRLTVV.

The CDR3 sequence is CASRRTVQVTGELFF. The CDR3 nucleotides read TGTGCCAGCAGAAGGACGGTGCAAGTCACCGGGGAGCTGTTTTTT. This chain links TRBV2 with TRBJ2-2, with D unclear. The CDR3 consists of 15 residues. Between the trimmed V and J ends, which lost 6 bases and 4 bases, there was a span of 15 bases. In germline, CDR1 is SNHLY, CDR2 FYNNEI.

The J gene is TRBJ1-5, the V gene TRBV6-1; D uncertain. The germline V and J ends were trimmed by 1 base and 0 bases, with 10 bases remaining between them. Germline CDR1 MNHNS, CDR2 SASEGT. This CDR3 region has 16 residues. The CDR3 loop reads CASSEGAWISNQPQHF. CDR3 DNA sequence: TGTGCCAGCAGTGAAGGCGCTTGGATTAGCAATCAGCCCCAGCATTTT.